Below are 12 T cell receptor beta chains sequenced from a single sample in a study of blood T cell repertoires in COVID-19. Sequencing used immunoSEQ multiplex PCR; TCRdb keeps in-frame clones, though not all of them. The data show roughly 43,000 clones, around 90% seen once. The sequencing sample was made of peripheral blood. These receptors came from a man aged 55 to 70 with active COVID-19.

The table lists this clone with a count of one. The CDR3 protein is CATSDYGGGPLSTDTQYF. CDR3 in DNA: TGTGCCACCAGTGATTACGGCGGGGGGCCCCTCAGCACAGATACGCAGTATTTT. The chain uses TRBV24-1 and TRBJ2-3, with 8 bases lining up with TRBD2. Germline-derived CDR1 and CDR2 are KGHDR and SFDVKD. The CDR3 covers 18 residues. Trimming removed 2 bases from V and 0 bases from J; junction bases left unmatched: 9.

CDR3 DNA: TGTGCCAGCAGGACAGCTAATTCACCCCTCCACTTT. Residues: CASRTANSPLHF. This sequence joins TRBV6-5 and TRBJ1-6; weak D call: TRBD1 (5 bases). The CDR3 contains 12 residues. Germline CDR1 is MNHEY and CDR2 is SVGAGI. Trimming pared 6 bases from V and 6 bases from J, leaving 6 bases between.

V and J are TRBV2 and TRBJ2-7; 10 nucleotides line up with TRBD1. Germline V lookup: CDR1 SNHLY, CDR2 FYNNEI. The CDR3 totals 14 residues. The V segment lost 6 bases and the J segment 3 bases; nucleotides outside the gene matches: 5. The CDR3 reads CASRWGQGNYEQYF. The CDR3 nucleotides read TGTGCCAGCAGGTGGGGACAGGGGAACTACGAGCAGTACTTC.

The V gene is TRBV6-6, the J gene TRBJ2-5, with D unclear. Trimming removed 0 bases from V and 1 base from J, with 9 bases in between. CDR3 length equals 15 residues. CDR1 is MNHNY, CDR2 SVGAGI, per germline (reference sequence). The CDR3 nucleotides are TGTGCCAGCAGTTACTCTGCGGCAGCCCAAGAGACCCAGTACTTC. Its translation: CASSYSAAAQETQYF.

The chain uses TRBV5-8 and TRBJ2-1, with 14 bases matching TRBD2. This CDR3 is built from 17 residues. Germline CDR1 SGHTS, CDR2 YDEGEE. Trimming cost V 1 base and J 8 bases; bases outside gene matches: 8. CDR3 DNA sequence: TGTGCCAGCAGCTTGTCAGGGGGACTAGCGGGGGACGATGAGCAGTTCTTC. This sequence encodes CASSLSGGLAGDDEQFF. Supplemented by reference TRBV5-8 and TRBJ2-1, the full variable domain reads EAGVTQSPTHLIKTRGQQATLRCSPISGHTSVYWYQQALGLGLQFLLWYDEGEERNRGNFPPRFSGRQFPNYSSELNVNALELEDSALYLCASSLSGGLAGDDEQFFGPGTRLTVL.

The chain joins TRBV2 to TRBJ2-1; 8 nucleotides agree with TRBD2. With 3 bases clipped from V and 1 base from J, the junction kept 2 bases outside the gene matches. Germline lookup yields CDR1 SNHLY and CDR2 FYNNEI. This CDR3 comprises 15 residues. Here the CDR3 DNA reads TGTGCCAGCAGTGAGATAGCGGGGTCCTACAATGAGCAGTTCTTC. Residues: CASSEIAGSYNEQFF.

The rearrangement uses TRBV2 and TRBJ1-2; 9 bases fit TRBD1. The germline V gene has CDR1 SNHLY and CDR2 FYNNEI. J lost 2 bases, V lost 9 bases, and 1 base had no gene match. The CDR3 runs 12 residues. The CDR3 nucleotides are TGTGCCAGTGGGACAGGGAACTATGGCTACACCTTC. It codes for CASGTGNYGYTF. The complete variable domain, with remaining parts taken from reference TRBV2 and TRBJ1-2, reads EPEVTQTPSHQVTQMGQEVILRCVPISNHLYFYWYRQILGQKVEFLVSFYNNEISEKSEIFDDQFSVERPDGSNFTLKIRSTKLEDSAMYFCASGTGNYGYTFGSGTRLTVV.

The chain employs TRBV25-1 and TRBJ2-6; D might be TRBD2 (6 bases). The germline gives CDR1 MGHDK, CDR2 SYGVNS. This CDR3 has 14 residues. Trimming took off 8 bases at V and 2 bases at J, with 10 bases between the two ends. The CDR3 DNA sequence: TGTGCCAGCGTGGGGGGTGCTGGGGCCAACGTCCTGACTTTC. Translation: CASVGGAGANVLTF. The full variable domain, rest sourced from reference TRBV25-1 and TRBJ2-6, is EADIYQTPRYLVIGTGKKITLECSQTMGHDKMYWYQQDPGMELHLIHYSYGVNSTEKGDLSSESTVSRIRTEHFPLTLESARPSHTSQYLCASVGGAGANVLTFGAGSRLTVL.

The chain uses TRBV7-6 and TRBJ2-3; 7 bases map to TRBD2. Germline CDR1 is SGHVS and CDR2 is FNYEAQ. This CDR3 has 16 residues. With 1 base clipped from V and 4 bases from J, the junction kept 8 bases outside the gene matches. As DNA, the CDR3 is TGTGCCAGCAGCTTAGAATCGGGGGGTAGGGCAGATACGCAGTATTTT. The encoded protein is CASSLESGGRADTQYF.

The chain employs TRBV5-1 and TRBJ2-3; 7 bases agree with TRBD1. Germline CDR1 and CDR2: SGHRS and YFSETQ. CDR3 length: 16 amino acids. The trim removed 3 bases at V and 1 base at J, leaving 8 bases unmatched. In DNA, the CDR3 is TGCGCCAGCAGCTATCGACAGGGTGGAGGCACAGATACGCAGTATTTT. It is translated as CASSYRQGGGTDTQYF.

The chain joins TRBV27 to TRBJ2-1, with D possibly matching TRBD2 (5 bases). Germline-derived CDR1 and CDR2 are MNHEY and SMNVEV (reference sequence). V lost 5 bases and J 8 bases, leaving 10 bases between the germline ends. The CDR3 is 12 residues long. The CDR3 region is CASSPDWDEQFF. The CDR3 DNA reads as TGTGCCAGCAGTCCGGACTGGGATGAGCAGTTCTTC.

The CDR3 DNA reads TGTGCCAGTAGTTCCCGGGACAGGGGGGGGTATGAGCAGTTCTTC. It specifies CASSSRDRGGYEQFF. The chain uses TRBV19 and TRBJ2-1, with TRBD1 identical over 11 bases. V shed 5 bases and J 8 bases; nucleotides not matched to a gene: 8. Per germline, CDR1 LNHDA and CDR2 SQIVND (reference sequence). The CDR3 is 15 residues long.